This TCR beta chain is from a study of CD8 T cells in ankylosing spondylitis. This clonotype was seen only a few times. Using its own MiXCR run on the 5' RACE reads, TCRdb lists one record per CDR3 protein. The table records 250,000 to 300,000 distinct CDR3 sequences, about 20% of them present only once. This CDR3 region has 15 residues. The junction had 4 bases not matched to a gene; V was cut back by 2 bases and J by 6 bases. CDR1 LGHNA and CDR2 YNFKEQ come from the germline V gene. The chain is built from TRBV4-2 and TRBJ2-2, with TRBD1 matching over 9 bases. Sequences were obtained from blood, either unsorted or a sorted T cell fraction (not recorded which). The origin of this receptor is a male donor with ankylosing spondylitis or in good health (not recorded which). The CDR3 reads CASSQWGQGPGELFF. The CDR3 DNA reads TGTGCCAGCAGCCAATGGGGACAGGGCCCCGGGGAGCTGTTTTTT.